This TCR beta chain derives from a study of OX40 agonist ivuxolimab in advanced cancers. As for the study in general: Under the entry rules, prior anti-PD-1, anti-PD-L1 or anti-CTLA-4 therapy was allowed, and more than 35% had some.

The CDR3 spans 13 residues. Trimming stripped 1 base from V and 6 bases from J, with 9 bases between. Per germline, CDR1 SGHTA and CDR2 FQGNSA. Baseline was the first blood sampling point, followed by cycle 4 day 1 and cycle 7 day 1. This clone was picked up one time. Antigen unknown. Method: immunoSEQ multiplex PCR; TCRdb's copy keeps in-frame clones and lacks some. Counted here are just under 85,000 clones, roughly 80% occurring once; the ten biggest clones make up around 0.88%. General study findings and limits: CD8+ T cells showed, on average, more clonal expansion than CD4+ cells.

Here the sequenced sample was CD4+ or CD8+ T cells sorted from blood, taken in a trial of the OX40 agonist ivuxolimab. The receptor was isolated from an adult with an advanced solid tumor such as melanoma, head and neck, liver or kidney cancer. The chain employs TRBV7-2 and TRBJ1-1; D remains ambiguous. This CDR3 is CASSLVGLAEAFF. The CDR3 DNA sequence: TGTGCCAGCAGCTTAGTAGGGCTCGCTGAAGCTTTCTTT.